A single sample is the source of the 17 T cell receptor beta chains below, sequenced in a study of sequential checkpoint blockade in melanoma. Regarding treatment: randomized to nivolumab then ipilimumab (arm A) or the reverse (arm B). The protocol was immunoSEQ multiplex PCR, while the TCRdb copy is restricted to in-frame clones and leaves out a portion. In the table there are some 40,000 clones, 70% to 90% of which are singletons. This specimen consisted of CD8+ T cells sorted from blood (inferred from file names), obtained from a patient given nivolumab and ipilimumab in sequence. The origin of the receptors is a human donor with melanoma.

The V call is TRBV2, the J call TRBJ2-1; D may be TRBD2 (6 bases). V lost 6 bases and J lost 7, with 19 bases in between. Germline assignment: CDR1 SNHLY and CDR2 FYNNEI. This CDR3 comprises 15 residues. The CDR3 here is CASRVPGGMGNEQFF. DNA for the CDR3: TGTGCCAGCAGGGTACCCGGGGGTATGGGGAATGAGCAGTTCTTC.

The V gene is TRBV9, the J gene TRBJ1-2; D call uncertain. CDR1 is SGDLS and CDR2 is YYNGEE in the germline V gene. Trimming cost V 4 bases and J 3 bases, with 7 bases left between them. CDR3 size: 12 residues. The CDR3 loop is CASSTDDYGYTF. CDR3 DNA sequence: TGTGCCAGCAGCACAGACGACTATGGCTACACCTTC.

CDR3 sequence reads: CASKQGADTEAFF. The CDR3 DNA follows: TGTGCCAGCAAACAGGGGGCCGACACTGAAGCTTTCTTT. V and J are TRBV6-4 and TRBJ1-1, with 9 bases matching TRBD1. Germline lookup yields CDR1 MRHNA and CDR2 SNTAGT. Trimming removed 7 bases from V and 3 bases from J; junction bases left unmatched: 3. This CDR3 region has 13 residues.

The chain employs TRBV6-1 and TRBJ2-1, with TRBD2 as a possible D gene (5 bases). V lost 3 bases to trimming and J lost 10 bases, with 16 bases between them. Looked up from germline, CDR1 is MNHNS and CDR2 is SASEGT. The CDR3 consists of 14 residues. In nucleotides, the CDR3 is TGTGCCAGCAGTGATGGAGGTCCCTTAGCGGAGCAGTTCTTC. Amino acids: CASSDGGPLAEQFF.

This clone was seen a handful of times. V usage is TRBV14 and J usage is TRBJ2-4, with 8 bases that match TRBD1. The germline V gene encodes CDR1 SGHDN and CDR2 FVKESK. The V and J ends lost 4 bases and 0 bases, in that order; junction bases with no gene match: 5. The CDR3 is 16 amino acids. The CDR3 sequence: CASSPGTGRAKNIQYF. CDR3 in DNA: TGTGCCAGCAGCCCTGGGACAGGTCGAGCCAAAAACATTCAGTACTTC.

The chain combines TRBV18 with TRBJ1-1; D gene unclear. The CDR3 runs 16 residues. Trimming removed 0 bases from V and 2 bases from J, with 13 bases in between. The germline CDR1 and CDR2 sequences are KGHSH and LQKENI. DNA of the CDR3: TGTGCCAGCTCACCACCGGTCCCTGGCCCAAACACTGAAGCTTTCTTT. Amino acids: CASSPPVPGPNTEAFF.

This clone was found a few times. The CDR3 nucleotides are TGTGCCAGCAGTCGACAGGGTTTTCAGCCCCAGCATTTT. It translates to CASSRQGFQPQHF. The J gene is TRBJ1-5, the V gene TRBV28; 7 nucleotides agree with TRBD1. CDR1 MDHEN and CDR2 SYDVKM come from the germline V gene. The V and J ends lost 5 bases and 6 bases, in that order; junction bases with no gene match: 4. CDR3 length equals 13 residues.

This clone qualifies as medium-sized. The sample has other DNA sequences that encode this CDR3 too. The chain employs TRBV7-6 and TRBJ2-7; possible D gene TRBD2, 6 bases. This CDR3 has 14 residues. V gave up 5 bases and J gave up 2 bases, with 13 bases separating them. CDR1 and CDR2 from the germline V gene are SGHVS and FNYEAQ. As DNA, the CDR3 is TGTGCCAGCAGCCCCGGGACTGATCCCTACGAGCAGTACGTC. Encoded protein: CASSPGTDPYEQYV.

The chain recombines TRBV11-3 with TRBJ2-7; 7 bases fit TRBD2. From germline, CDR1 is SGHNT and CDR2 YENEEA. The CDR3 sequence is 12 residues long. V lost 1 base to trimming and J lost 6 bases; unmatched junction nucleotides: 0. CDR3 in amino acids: CASSLGGGEQYF. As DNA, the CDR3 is TGTGCCAGCAGCTTAGGGGGGGGCGAGCAGTACTTC.

The CDR3 nucleotides read TGTGCCTGGAGGGCCCCCGCTCGATCGCGGATCTATGGCTACACCTTC. Translated, it gives CAWRAPARSRIYGYTF. The J gene is TRBJ1-2, the V gene TRBV30; D is unresolved. The germline V gene encodes CDR1 GTSNPN and CDR2 SVGIG (reference sequence). This CDR3 has 16 amino acids. The V end was cut by 3 bases, the J end by 4 bases, with 21 bases between.

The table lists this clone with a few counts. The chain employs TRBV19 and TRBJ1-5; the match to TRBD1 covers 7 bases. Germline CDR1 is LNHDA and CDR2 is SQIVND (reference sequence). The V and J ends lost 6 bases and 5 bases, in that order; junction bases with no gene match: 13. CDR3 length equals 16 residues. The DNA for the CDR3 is TGTGCCAGTAGAATGAAGCAGGGGGATGACGATCAGCCCCAGCATTTT. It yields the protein CASRMKQGDDDQPQHF.

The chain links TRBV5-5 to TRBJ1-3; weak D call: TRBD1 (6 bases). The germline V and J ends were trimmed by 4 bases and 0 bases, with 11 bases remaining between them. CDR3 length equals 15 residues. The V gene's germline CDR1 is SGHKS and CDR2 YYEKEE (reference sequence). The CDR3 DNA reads TGTGCCAGCAGCGTAACAGGGTTCTCTGGAAACACCATATATTTT. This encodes CASSVTGFSGNTIYF. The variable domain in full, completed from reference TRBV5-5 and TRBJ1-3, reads DAGVTQSPTHLIKTRGQQVTLRCSPISGHKSVSWYQQVLGQGPQFIFQYYEKEERGRGNFPDRFSARQFPNYSSELNVNALLLGDSALYLCASSVTGFSGNTIYFGEGSWLTVV.

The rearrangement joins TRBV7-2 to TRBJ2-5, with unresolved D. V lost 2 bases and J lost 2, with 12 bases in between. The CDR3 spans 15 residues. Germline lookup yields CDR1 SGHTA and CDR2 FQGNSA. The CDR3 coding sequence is TGTGCCAGCAGCTTACAGGTTATCGCTCAAGAGACCCAGTACTTC. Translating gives CASSLQVIAQETQYF.

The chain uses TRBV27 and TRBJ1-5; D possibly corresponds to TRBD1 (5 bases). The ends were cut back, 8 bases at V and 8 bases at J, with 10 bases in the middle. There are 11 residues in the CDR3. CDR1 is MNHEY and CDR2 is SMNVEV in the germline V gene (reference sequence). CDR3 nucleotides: TGTGCCAGCGGCTTCAGGGAGCCCCAGCATTTT. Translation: CASGFREPQHF.

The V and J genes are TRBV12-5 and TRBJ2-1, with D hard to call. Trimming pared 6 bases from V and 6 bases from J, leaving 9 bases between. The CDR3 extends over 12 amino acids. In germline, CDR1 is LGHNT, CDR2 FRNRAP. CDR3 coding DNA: TGTGCTAGTGGGGAGCGTCTCAATGAGCAGTTCTTC. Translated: CASGERLNEQFF.

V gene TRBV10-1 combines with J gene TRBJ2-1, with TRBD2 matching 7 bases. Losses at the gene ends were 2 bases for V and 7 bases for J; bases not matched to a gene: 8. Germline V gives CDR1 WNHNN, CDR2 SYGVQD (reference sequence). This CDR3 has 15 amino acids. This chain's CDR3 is CASSERGAGWNEQFF. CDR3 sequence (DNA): TGCGCCAGCAGTGAGAGAGGAGCGGGATGGAATGAGCAGTTCTTC.

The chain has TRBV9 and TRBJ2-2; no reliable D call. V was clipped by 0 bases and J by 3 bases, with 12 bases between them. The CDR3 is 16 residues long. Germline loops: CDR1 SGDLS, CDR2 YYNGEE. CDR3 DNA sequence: TGTGCCAGCAGCGTAGCGGGTTTTTCGTACACCGGGGAGCTGTTTTTT. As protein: CASSVAGFSYTGELFF.